What follows is one T cell receptor beta chain and its context. The CDR3 has 13 residues. V gave up 0 bases and J gave up 4 bases, with 6 bases separating them. The V gene's germline CDR1 is MGHRA and CDR2 YSYEKL. Generated by immunoSEQ multiplex PCR, the TCRdb table keeps only in-frame clones and is missing some. The sample consists of around 200,000 clones, 84% of them appearing once. This entry is derived from a study of blood T cell repertoires in COVID-19. This chain joins TRBV4-1 and TRBJ1-1; D is unresolved. The sequencing input was peripheral blood. The clonotype originates from a human donor in a cohort sampled during active COVID-19. CDR3 region: CASSQDAGTEAFF. The CDR3 DNA sequence: TGCGCCAGCAGCCAAGACGCGGGCACTGAAGCTTTCTTT.